The 26 T cell receptor beta chains below were found in one sample sequenced in a study of T cells after yellow fever vaccination (dated 2019 in TCRdb). The treatment or condition label on this specimen signifies: live attenuated yellow fever vaccine strain. Receptor libraries were prepared by 5' RACE. The data were produced on an Illumina NovaSeq 6000. The raw public reads went through TCRdb reprocessing: fastp at Q25, MiXCR clone calling, in-frame beta chains kept. Rows with a matching CDR3 protein are joined into one entry that keeps the most common DNA and genes. This sample gives 100,000 to 150,000 distinct CDR3 sequences in total; over 8% of them show up just once. The ten biggest clones cover approximately 39% of the sample. Sequencing used CD8+ T cells sorted from PBMCs, obtained on the day of the yellow fever booster vaccination. The source is a man younger than 35 who received the YFV17D yellow fever vaccine.

The rearrangement joins TRBV4-1 to TRBJ2-7; the match to TRBD1 covers 9 bases. Trimming at V came to 6 bases and at J to 7 bases, leaving 4 bases not matched to a gene. This CDR3 comprises 12 residues. CDR1 is MGHRA and CDR2 is YSYEKL in the germline V gene. CDR3 amino acids: CASRYGQGEQYV. CDR3 in DNA: TGCGCCAGCAGATACGGACAGGGGGAGCAGTACGTC.

The CDR3 here is CASSYSRGHTDTQYF. CDR3 bases: TGTGCCAGCAGTTACTCCCGGGGACACACAGATACGCAGTATTTT. The chain couples TRBV6-2 or TRBV6-3 to TRBJ2-3, with D tentatively TRBD1 (6 bases). The V gene's germline CDR1 is MNHEY and CDR2 SVGEGT. The CDR3 totals 15 residues. V shed 0 bases and J shed 2 bases, with 9 bases lying between them.

This clonotype was observed a handful of times. The V call is TRBV28, the J call TRBJ2-7, with a weak D call TRBD1 (6 bases). Between the trimmed V and J ends, which lost 4 bases and 5 bases, there was a span of 18 bases. Germline V gene lookup returns CDR1 MDHEN and CDR2 SYDVKM. This CDR3 is built from 15 residues. CDR3 sequence reads: CASSSAPPQGDEQYV. Written as DNA, the CDR3 is TGTGCCAGCAGTTCGGCTCCCCCACAGGGAGACGAGCAGTACGTC.

Only a few counts were recorded for this clonotype. The chain carries TRBV5-6 and TRBJ1-5; possible D gene TRBD1, 5 bases. Per the germline V gene, CDR1 is SGHDT and CDR2 is YYEEEE. The CDR3 loop spans 15 amino acids. Trimming pared 2 bases from V and 1 base from J, leaving 10 bases between. For the CDR3, the DNA is TGTGCCAGCAGCTTTCAGGGATTGAGCAATCAGCCCCAGCATTTT. This translates into CASSFQGLSNQPQHF.

This clonotype came up a few times. The chain is built from TRBV7-9 and TRBJ2-1; 7 bases are a match to TRBD1. V shed 5 bases, J shed 6 bases, and the junction held 10 bases outside the gene matches. In germline, CDR1 is SEHNR, CDR2 FQNEAQ (reference sequence). This CDR3 spans 15 amino acids. In nucleotides, the CDR3 is TGTGCCAGCAGCACTAAACGGCCAGGGGGCAATGAGCAGTTCTTC. As protein: CASSTKRPGGNEQFF.

This clonotype showed up just a few times. J is TRBJ2-2 and V is TRBV7-2; 8 bases fit TRBD1. This CDR3 region has 14 residues. After removal of 1 base from V and 7 bases from J, the junction contained 2 bases not matched to a gene. The V gene's germline CDR1 is SGHTA and CDR2 FQGNSA. CDR3 region: CASSLGRGLGELFF. CDR3 DNA: TGTGCCAGCAGCTTAGGCAGGGGGCTCGGGGAGCTGTTTTTT.

This chain links TRBV7-6 with TRBJ2-3; weak D call: TRBD1 (6 bases). Per germline, CDR1 SGHVS and CDR2 FNYEAQ. The CDR3 runs to 13 residues. The V gene lost 4 bases and the J gene lost 4 bases, with 9 bases spanning the gap. This CDR3 is CASSSGVSDTQYF. The CDR3 DNA reads TGTGCCAGCAGCTCAGGGGTTTCAGATACGCAGTATTTT.

This clonotype was picked up many times. This chain joins TRBV11-2 and TRBJ1-1; D is uncertain. The CDR3 length is 11 residues. Trimming stripped 2 bases from V and 4 bases from J, with 2 bases between. Germline V gene lookup returns CDR1 SGHAT and CDR2 FQNNGV. This CDR3 is CASSLSTEAFF. CDR3 DNA sequence: TGTGCCAGCAGCTTAAGCACTGAAGCTTTCTTT.

This clonotype has a handful of counts. V usage is TRBV5-1 and J usage is TRBJ2-2; TRBD2 matches 12 bases. Trimming cost V 2 bases and J 6 bases; bases outside gene matches: 5. The CDR3 extends over 16 amino acids. Looked up from germline, CDR1 is SGHRS and CDR2 is YFSETQ. The CDR3 coding sequence is TGCGCCAGCAGCTTCCGGACTAGCGGGGTGGCCGGGGAGCTGTTTTTT. This sequence encodes CASSFRTSGVAGELFF.

The chain couples TRBV6-2 or TRBV6-3 to TRBJ2-3; D may be TRBD1 (5 bases). Trimming stripped 8 bases from V and 2 bases from J, with 11 bases between. The germline CDR1 and CDR2 sequences are MNHEY and SVGEGT. The CDR3 loop spans 13 amino acids. The DNA of the CDR3 is TGTGCCAGCCAAAGACAGCTCACAGATACGCAGTATTTT. Protein product: CASQRQLTDTQYF.

This rearrangement joins TRBV9 to TRBJ1-2; D remains unclear. V was clipped by 0 bases and J by 6 bases, with 6 bases between them. Germline CDR1 reads SGDLS; CDR2 reads YYNGEE. There are 12 residues in the CDR3. The CDR3 region is CASSVVTHGYTF. CDR3 nucleotides: TGTGCCAGCAGCGTAGTTACACATGGCTACACCTTC.

This clonotype was seen only a few times. The V gene is TRBV2, the J gene TRBJ1-5; tentatively, D is TRBD1 (5 bases). CDR1 SNHLY and CDR2 FYNNEI come from the germline V gene. Trimming shortened V by 4 bases and J by 5 bases, and 9 bases separated the two germline ends. CDR3 length equals 13 residues. The CDR3 loop is CASSGGGDQPQHF. In nucleotides, the CDR3 is TGTGCCAGCAGTGGGGGGGGGGATCAGCCCCAGCATTTT.

This clonotype was seen a handful of times. V is TRBV2 and J is TRBJ2-3; D may match TRBD1 or TRBD2 (5 bases each). The germline V gene has CDR1 SNHLY and CDR2 FYNNEI. The V end lost 2 bases, the J end lost 0 bases, and 12 bases lay between the germline ends. The CDR3 totals 16 residues. The CDR3 reads CASSETVGESTDTQYF. The CDR3 DNA follows: TGTGCCAGCAGTGAAACCGTGGGGGAGAGCACAGATACGCAGTATTTT.

This clonotype was seen more than once but under ten times. The CDR3 protein is CASSHVGNLNTEAFF. The CDR3 region has the DNA TGCGCCAGCAGCCACGTGGGGAATTTGAACACTGAAGCTTTCTTT. J is TRBJ1-1 and V is TRBV4-1, with unresolved D. The CDR3 has 15 residues. CDR1 and CDR2 (germline): MGHRA, YSYEKL. The V gene lost 3 bases and the J gene lost 0 bases, with 11 bases spanning the gap.

V is TRBV3-1 and J is TRBJ2-4; no firm D call. Germline lookup yields CDR1 LGHDT and CDR2 YNNKEL (reference sequence). This CDR3 region has 13 residues. Trimming took 2 bases from V and 5 from J, leaving 7 bases between them. CDR3 sequence (DNA): TGTGCCAGCAGCCAACCGAGTGAAAACATTCAGTACTTC. This encodes CASSQPSENIQYF.

A word on this clonotype: This clone may be a read error of a much larger clone one base away. As the CDR3 is not closed by the conserved phenylalanine or tryptophan, this likely results from a read error. The chain couples TRBV4-1 to TRBJ2-7, with TRBD1 identical over 7 bases. CDR3 size: 15 residues. Germline V gives CDR1 MGHRA, CDR2 YSYEKL. The J segment lost 4 bases and the V segment lost 1 base, leaving 7 bases of the junction unmatched. CDR3 sequence reads: CASSQARQGNYEQYL. The DNA of the CDR3 is TGCGCCAGCAGCCAAGCGCGACAGGGAAATTACGAGCAGTACTTA.

This clonotype occurred many times. The chain recombines TRBV7-2 with TRBJ2-5, with 11 bases identical to TRBD2. Germline V gene data show CDR1 as SGHTA and CDR2 as FQGNSA. This CDR3 is 14 amino acids long. V lost 4 bases to trimming and J lost 5 bases; unmatched junction nucleotides: 3. CDR3 in amino acids: CASSSSGGLETQYF. The CDR3 nucleotides read TGTGCCAGCAGCTCTAGCGGGGGGCTGGAGACCCAGTACTTC.

This clonotype occurred a few times. V usage is TRBV5-6 and J usage is TRBJ2-7, with D possibly being TRBD2 (6 bases). V was pared by 0 bases and J by 6 bases, with 10 bases between. CDR3 length: 13 amino acids. Per germline, CDR1 SGHDT and CDR2 YYEEEE. CDR3 loop: CASSLAGGAEQYF. The CDR3 DNA follows: TGTGCCAGCAGCTTGGCCGGAGGGGCCGAGCAGTACTTC.

The J gene is TRBJ1-1, the V gene TRBV12-3 or TRBV12-4; D might be TRBD1 (5 bases). The CDR3 runs to 11 residues. V shed 6 bases and J shed 11 bases, with 13 bases lying between them. As DNA, the CDR3 is TGTGCCAGCAGGAACCCCCGGGGGGCTTTCTTT. This codes for CASRNPRGAFF.

The sample holds many counts of this clonotype. The chain is built from TRBV9 and TRBJ2-1; 8 bases map to TRBD2. Germline CDR1 reads SGDLS; CDR2 reads YYNGEE. V dropped 3 bases and J dropped 7; count of bases not matched to a gene: 6. This CDR3 is 14 amino acids long. In nucleotides, the CDR3 is TGTGCCAGCAGCGCGGGGGGGCCGGAGAATGAGCAGTTCTTC. Translated, it gives CASSAGGPENEQFF.

In this sample, this clonotype turned up many times. This chain connects TRBV27 to TRBJ1-5; D gene ambiguous. Trimming cost V 6 bases and J 3 bases, with 12 bases left between them. Germline CDR1 is MNHEY and CDR2 is SMNVEV (reference sequence). The CDR3 runs to 14 residues. The CDR3 DNA is TGTGCCAGCAGAGCGACGGGCTTCAATCAGCCCCAGCATTTT. This codes for CASRATGFNQPQHF.

This clonotype appeared many times. This sequence joins TRBV6-6 and TRBJ2-3; D is uncertain. Germline V gene data show CDR1 as MNHNY and CDR2 as SVGAGI (reference sequence). This CDR3 has 15 amino acids. V was clipped by 2 bases and J by 3 bases, with 12 bases between them. CDR3 in amino acids: CASSYRSRVTDTQYF. The CDR3 region has the DNA TGTGCCAGCAGTTACCGTTCCCGAGTTACAGATACGCAGTATTTT.

This clonotype was counted only a few times. This sequence joins TRBV5-1 and TRBJ1-3; D ambiguous. CDR1 and CDR2 (germline): SGHRS, YFSETQ. V was shortened by 7 bases and J by 1 base, with 12 bases between the two germline ends. CDR3 length: 14 residues. Here the CDR3 reads CASASTSSGNTIYF. In DNA, the CDR3 is TGCGCCAGCGCCTCTACATCTTCTGGAAACACCATATATTTT.

The rearrangement joins TRBV7-2 to TRBJ2-1, with TRBD1 as a possible D gene (5 bases). Trimming pared 4 bases from V and 4 bases from J, leaving 20 bases between. CDR3 length: 17 residues. Germline V gives CDR1 SGHTA, CDR2 FQGNSA. In nucleotides, the CDR3 is TGTGCCAGCAGCTGGGCCCGAGGTGGCAGGGCATACAATGAGCAGTTCTTC. It specifies CASSWARGGRAYNEQFF. Supplemented by reference TRBV7-2 and TRBJ2-1, the full variable domain reads GAGVSQSPSNKVTEKGKDVELRCDPISGHTALYWYRQSLGQGLEFLIYFQGNSAPDKSGLPSDRFSAERTGGSVSTLTIQRTQQEDSAVYLCASSWARGGRAYNEQFFGPGTRLTVL.

The chain employs TRBV10-3 and TRBJ1-1; maybe TRBD1 (6 bases). V gave up 6 bases and J gave up 1 base, with 9 bases separating them. In germline, CDR1 is ENHRY, CDR2 SYGVKD. The CDR3 contains 13 residues. This chain's CDR3 is CAIRGGQNTEAFF. The CDR3 DNA reads as TGTGCCATCAGGGGGGGGCAGAACACTGAAGCTTTCTTT.

This clonotype was detected a few times. J is TRBJ2-7 and V is TRBV5-1; tentatively, D is TRBD1 (5 bases). In germline, CDR1 is SGHRS, CDR2 YFSETQ. The CDR3 sequence is 16 residues long. V lost 0 bases and J 0 bases, leaving 13 bases between the germline ends. CDR3 in DNA: TGCGCCAGCAGCTTGGATCCAGGGTCGAGCTCCTACGAGCAGTACTTC. As protein: CASSLDPGSSSYEQYF.